These T cell receptor beta chains were read from a single sample in a study of T-cell memory formation after mild COVID-19. One entry per CDR3 protein, called by TCRdb with MiXCR from the 5' RACE reads. The sample holds approximately 410,000 distinct CDR3 sequences; 20% to 25% are singletons and the top ten take about 12%. Sequences were obtained from PBMCs or a T cell subset sorted from them (not recorded which). The origin of the receptors is an adult woman who had mild COVID-19 (a few samples of this study predate the infection). Cell type and time point are not known. Each CDR3 is given with its conserved first and last residue. Fields, in order: J gene, V gene, clone size, D gene, CDR3 protein, CDR3 DNA. The D gene is left open where the match is weak. Only part of the rows carry a size: once, few, many, or a class if the clone is expanded.

J: TRBJ2-2; V: TRBV5-1; size: few; D: .; CDR3: CASSFGAQTGELFF; DNA: TGCGCCAGCAGCTTCGGGGCACAGACCGGGGAGCTGTTTTTT
J: TRBJ2-3; V: TRBV10-3; size: few; D: .; CDR3: CAISEGASTDTQYF; DNA: TGTGCCATCAGTGAGGGGGCCAGCACAGATACGCAGTATTTT
J: TRBJ1-1; V: TRBV4-1; size: .; D: .; CDR3: CASSQDRVSTEAFF; DNA: TGCGCCAGCAGCCAAGATAGGGTTTCCACTGAAGCTTTCTTT
J: TRBJ2-7; V: TRBV5-1; size: .; D: .; CDR3: CASRWAGAFDEQYF; DNA: TGCGCCAGCAGGTGGGCCGGCGCTTTTGACGAGCAGTACTTC
J: TRBJ1-5; V: TRBV20-1; size: .; D: .; CDR3: CSATLTGLNQPQHF; DNA: TGCAGTGCTACCCTCACAGGGCTCAATCAGCCCCAGCATTTT
J: TRBJ1-1; V: TRBV25-1; size: few; D: .; CDR3: CASSESLENTEAFF; DNA: TGTGCCAGCAGTGAGAGTCTGGAGAACACTGAAGCTTTCTTT
J: TRBJ2-1; V: TRBV12-3/TRBV12-4; size: .; D: .; CDR3: CASSLRSLSGNEQFF; DNA: TGTGCCAGCAGTCTTAGGAGCCTATCCGGCAATGAGCAGTTCTTC
J: TRBJ2-1; V: TRBV30; size: many; D: .; CDR3: CAWRRSSEQFF; DNA: TGTGCCTGGAGGCGATCTTCTGAGCAGTTCTTC
J: TRBJ1-2; V: TRBV11-2; size: .; D: .; CDR3: CASSPQRDYGYTF; DNA: TGTGCCAGCAGCCCCCAACGGGACTATGGCTACACCTTC
J: TRBJ2-5; V: TRBV6-6; size: .; D: .; CDR3: CASSFGGFETQYF; DNA: TGTGCCAGCAGTTTCGGGGGATTTGAGACCCAGTACTTC
J: TRBJ2-7; V: TRBV6-2/TRBV6-3; size: few; D: .; CDR3: CASSTGISAYEQYF; DNA: TGTGCCAGCAGTACCGGGATAAGCGCCTACGAGCAGTACTTC
J: TRBJ2-3; V: TRBV3-1; size: .; D: .; CDR3: CASSQDLGGDGTQYF; DNA: TGTGCCAGCAGCCAAGATTTAGGCGGTGATGGTACGCAGTATTTT
J: TRBJ2-1; V: TRBV7-8; size: .; D: TRBD2; CDR3: CASSLEGPSGGYNEQFF; DNA: TGTGCCAGCAGCTTAGAGGGCCCTAGCGGGGGGTACAATGAGCAGTTCTTC
J: TRBJ1-2; V: TRBV6-1; size: few; D: .; CDR3: CASSAGTDAGGYTF; DNA: TGTGCCAGCAGTGCGGGGACCGACGCGGGCGGCTACACCTTC
J: TRBJ1-3; V: TRBV12-3/TRBV12-4; size: .; D: .; CDR3: CASSLTGKAGNTIYF; DNA: TGTGCCAGCAGCCTAACGGGGAAGGCTGGAAACACCATATATTTT
J: TRBJ1-1; V: TRBV7-2; size: few; D: .; CDR3: CASSVVIGAAEAFF; DNA: TGTGCCAGCAGCGTAGTGATAGGTGCCGCTGAAGCTTTCTTT
J: TRBJ2-2; V: TRBV29-1; size: few; D: .; CDR3: CSVEGRGRELFF; DNA: TGCAGCGTTGAGGGCAGGGGCAGGGAGCTGTTTTTT
J: TRBJ2-1; V: TRBV29-1; size: few; D: TRBD2; CDR3: CSVGGRRSYNEQFF; DNA: TGCAGCGTTGGCGGGAGAAGATCCTACAATGAGCAGTTCTTC
J: TRBJ2-5; V: TRBV29-1; size: .; D: TRBD2; CDR3: CSVVQRERVGQETQYF; DNA: TGCAGCGTTGTACAGCGGGAGAGGGTCGGGCAAGAGACCCAGTACTTC
J: TRBJ2-2; V: TRBV6-2/TRBV6-3; size: .; D: TRBD1; CDR3: CASTILGQGSTGELFF; DNA: TGTGCCAGCACCATACTCGGACAGGGGTCTACCGGGGAGCTGTTTTTT
J: TRBJ2-7; V: TRBV5-5; size: .; D: .; CDR3: CASSLSSRTYEQYF; DNA: TGTGCCAGCAGCCTAAGTAGTCGAACCTACGAGCAGTACTTC
J: TRBJ1-1; V: TRBV5-5; size: many; D: .; CDR3: CASSGGGLMNTEAFF; DNA: TGTGCCAGCAGCGGGGGCGGCCTCATGAACACTGAAGCTTTCTTT
J: TRBJ2-3; V: TRBV9; size: few; D: .; CDR3: CASSVAAPGTDTQYF; DNA: TGTGCCAGCAGCGTAGCCGCGCCAGGCACAGATACGCAGTATTTT
J: TRBJ2-1; V: TRBV10-3; size: .; D: TRBD2; CDR3: CAISEGLAGGYNEQFF; DNA: TGTGCCATCAGTGAGGGTTTAGCGGGGGGCTACAATGAGCAGTTCTTC
J: TRBJ2-1; V: TRBV5-1; size: .; D: .; CDR3: CASSLGVEQFF; DNA: TGCGCCAGCAGCTTGGGTGTGGAGCAGTTCTTC
J: TRBJ1-2; V: TRBV6-5; size: once; D: .; CDR3: CASRRVGYGYTF; DNA: TGTGCCAGCAGAAGGGTCGGGTATGGCTACACCTTC
J: TRBJ2-3; V: TRBV7-2; size: .; D: TRBD2; CDR3: CASSSSGRLTDTQYF; DNA: TGTGCCAGCAGCTCTAGCGGGAGACTCACAGATACGCAGTATTTT
J: TRBJ2-1; V: TRBV7-6; size: few; D: TRBD2; CDR3: CASSSTGTSGNEQFF; DNA: TGTGCCAGCAGCTCAACTGGGACTAGCGGGAATGAGCAGTTCTTC
J: TRBJ2-1; V: TRBV5-1; size: .; D: .; CDR3: CASSSGVGQPYNEQFF; DNA: TGCGCCAGCAGCTCGGGTGTTGGGCAGCCCTACAATGAGCAGTTCTTC
J: TRBJ1-2; V: TRBV18; size: few; D: .; CDR3: CASSQGSPYGYTF; DNA: TGTGCCAGCTCACAGGGTTCCCCCTATGGCTACACCTTC
J: TRBJ1-1; V: TRBV4-2; size: .; D: TRBD1; CDR3: CASSQAGGRTEAFF; DNA: TGTGCCAGCAGCCAAGCAGGGGGCAGGACTGAAGCTTTCTTT
J: TRBJ2-2; V: TRBV11-2; size: .; D: .; CDR3: CASSFGVDGTGELFF; DNA: TGTGCCAGCAGCTTCGGGGTGGACGGGACCGGGGAGCTGTTTTTT
J: TRBJ1-2; V: TRBV6-5; size: few; D: TRBD1; CDR3: CASSQQGHYGYTF; DNA: TGTGCCAGCAGCCAACAGGGGCACTATGGCTACACCTTC
J: TRBJ2-7; V: TRBV20-1; size: few; D: .; CDR3: CSASWAAKQITYEQYF; DNA: TGCAGTGCTAGTTGGGCAGCAAAACAGATAACCTACGAGCAGTACTTC
J: TRBJ2-4; V: TRBV25-1; size: few; D: TRBD2; CDR3: CASSDPKGGLDKNIQYF; DNA: TGTGCCAGCAGTGACCCCAAGGGTGGACTAGACAAAAACATTCAGTACTTC
J: TRBJ1-2; V: TRBV7-2; size: .; D: .; CDR3: CASSRGKGRYGYTF; DNA: TGTGCCAGCAGCAGGGGGAAAGGGAGGTATGGCTACACCTTC
J: TRBJ2-5; V: TRBV24-1; size: .; D: .; CDR3: CATSDFRKETQYF; DNA: TGTGCCACCAGTGATTTCCGCAAAGAGACCCAGTACTTC
J: TRBJ1-1; V: TRBV7-9; size: few; D: TRBD1; CDR3: CASSQGQGRTEAFF; DNA: TGTGCCAGCAGCCAGGGACAGGGTAGGACTGAAGCTTTCTTT
J: TRBJ2-5; V: TRBV7-8; size: .; D: .; CDR3: CASRTGFQETQYF; DNA: TGTGCCAGCAGAACAGGGTTTCAAGAGACCCAGTACTTC
J: TRBJ2-1; V: TRBV12-3/TRBV12-4; size: .; D: TRBD2; CDR3: CASSLSLAGGPSSYNEQFF; DNA: TGTGCCAGCAGCTTATCGCTAGCGGGAGGGCCGAGCTCCTACAATGAGCAGTTCTTC
J: TRBJ2-3; V: TRBV5-1; size: .; D: TRBD1; CDR3: CASSLDRGHMTDTQYF; DNA: TGCGCCAGCAGCCTGGACAGGGGGCATATGACAGATACGCAGTATTTT
J: TRBJ2-5; V: TRBV2; size: .; D: TRBD2; CDR3: CASKPGLAGQETQYF; DNA: TGTGCCAGCAAACCGGGACTAGCGGGCCAAGAGACCCAGTACTTC
J: TRBJ2-2; V: TRBV2; size: .; D: .; CDR3: CASSEDTGELFF; DNA: TGTGCCAGCAGTGAAGACACCGGGGAGCTGTTTTTT
J: TRBJ2-1; V: TRBV6-2/TRBV6-3; size: few; D: .; CDR3: CASQSSYNEQFF; DNA: TGTGCCAGCCAGAGCTCCTACAATGAGCAGTTCTTC
J: TRBJ1-4; V: TRBV4-3; size: few; D: .; CDR3: CASSQAGTAEKLFF; DNA: TGCGCCAGCAGCCAGGCCGGGACGGCTGAAAAACTGTTTTTT
J: TRBJ2-1; V: TRBV11-2; size: few; D: TRBD1; CDR3: CASSEGQPIYNEQFF; DNA: TGTGCCAGCAGTGAGGGACAGCCGATATACAATGAGCAGTTCTTC
J: TRBJ1-1; V: TRBV19; size: .; D: .; CDR3: CASRIYRDTEAFF; DNA: TGTGCCAGTAGGATATACAGGGACACTGAAGCTTTCTTT
J: TRBJ2-3; V: TRBV14; size: .; D: TRBD2; CDR3: CASSQDLGGLALEAHTQYF; DNA: TGTGCCAGCAGCCAAGATTTGGGCGGACTAGCCCTGGAGGCCCATACGCAGTATTTT
J: TRBJ1-1; V: TRBV12-3/TRBV12-4; size: .; D: .; CDR3: CASSRSVKDRSISFF; DNA: TGTGCCAGCAGCCGAAGCGTCAAGGACAGATCAATCTCTTTCTTT
J: TRBJ2-3; V: TRBV6-5; size: .; D: TRBD2; CDR3: CASMFLAGGYTDTQYF; DNA: TGTGCCAGCATGTTTCTGGCGGGGGGGTACACAGATACGCAGTATTTT
J: TRBJ2-1; V: TRBV7-3; size: few; D: TRBD2; CDR3: CASSPLSRASGHNEQFF; DNA: TGTGCCAGCAGCCCCCTTTCTCGGGCTAGCGGGCACAATGAGCAGTTCTTC
J: TRBJ2-7; V: TRBV29-1; size: few; D: .; CDR3: CSVPRPGTYEQYF; DNA: TGCAGCGTCCCCAGACCAGGGACCTACGAGCAGTACTTC
J: TRBJ1-1; V: TRBV5-1; size: .; D: .; CDR3: CASSQDGLRTLGGFF; DNA: TGCGCCAGCAGCCAAGACGGCTTGAGGACACTCGGCGGTTTCTTT